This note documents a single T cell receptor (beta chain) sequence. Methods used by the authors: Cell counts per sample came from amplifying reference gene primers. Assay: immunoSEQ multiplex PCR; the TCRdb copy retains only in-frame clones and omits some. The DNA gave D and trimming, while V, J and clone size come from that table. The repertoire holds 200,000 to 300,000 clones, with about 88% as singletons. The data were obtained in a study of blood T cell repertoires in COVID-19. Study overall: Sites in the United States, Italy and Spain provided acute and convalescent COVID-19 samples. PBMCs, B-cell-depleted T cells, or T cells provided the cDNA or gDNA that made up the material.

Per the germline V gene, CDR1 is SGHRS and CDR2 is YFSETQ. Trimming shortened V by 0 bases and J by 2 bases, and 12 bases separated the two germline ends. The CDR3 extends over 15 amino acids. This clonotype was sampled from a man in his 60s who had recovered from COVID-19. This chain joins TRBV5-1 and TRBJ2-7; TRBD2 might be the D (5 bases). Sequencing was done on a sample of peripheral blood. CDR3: CASSLVIVGAYEQYF. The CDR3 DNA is TGCGCCAGCAGCTTGGTAATCGTCGGGGCCTACGAGCAGTACTTC.